This T cell receptor (beta chain) was recovered during a study of blood T cell repertoires in COVID-19. Study-wide context: Samples representing acute and convalescent COVID-19 were sourced from the United States, Italy and Spain. T cells, B-cell-depleted T cells, or PBMCs provided the cDNA or gDNA that served as material.

Original analysis: For nucleated cells, counts were estimated from reference gene primer amplification. The method was immunoSEQ multiplex PCR; TCRdb's version includes in-frame clones alone and lacks a portion of them. Clonal size and the V and J genes are those of that table, whereas D and trimming came from the DNA. The sample includes 180,000 or so clones, 80% to 90% of them seen just once. The V segment lost 4 bases and the J segment 3 bases; nucleotides outside the gene matches: 6. The CDR3 is 15 amino acids. Germline V gives CDR1 LGHDT, CDR2 YNNKEL (reference sequence). This receptor was identified in a woman aged 80 or older with acute or convalescent COVID-19. The chain uses TRBV3-1 (or the pseudogene TRBV3-2) and TRBJ1-2; 9 nucleotides line up with TRBD1. Sequenced sample: peripheral blood. The CDR3 spells CASSRARTGDYGYTF. CDR3 in DNA: TGTGCCAGCAGCCGCGCGAGGACAGGGGACTATGGCTACACCTTC.